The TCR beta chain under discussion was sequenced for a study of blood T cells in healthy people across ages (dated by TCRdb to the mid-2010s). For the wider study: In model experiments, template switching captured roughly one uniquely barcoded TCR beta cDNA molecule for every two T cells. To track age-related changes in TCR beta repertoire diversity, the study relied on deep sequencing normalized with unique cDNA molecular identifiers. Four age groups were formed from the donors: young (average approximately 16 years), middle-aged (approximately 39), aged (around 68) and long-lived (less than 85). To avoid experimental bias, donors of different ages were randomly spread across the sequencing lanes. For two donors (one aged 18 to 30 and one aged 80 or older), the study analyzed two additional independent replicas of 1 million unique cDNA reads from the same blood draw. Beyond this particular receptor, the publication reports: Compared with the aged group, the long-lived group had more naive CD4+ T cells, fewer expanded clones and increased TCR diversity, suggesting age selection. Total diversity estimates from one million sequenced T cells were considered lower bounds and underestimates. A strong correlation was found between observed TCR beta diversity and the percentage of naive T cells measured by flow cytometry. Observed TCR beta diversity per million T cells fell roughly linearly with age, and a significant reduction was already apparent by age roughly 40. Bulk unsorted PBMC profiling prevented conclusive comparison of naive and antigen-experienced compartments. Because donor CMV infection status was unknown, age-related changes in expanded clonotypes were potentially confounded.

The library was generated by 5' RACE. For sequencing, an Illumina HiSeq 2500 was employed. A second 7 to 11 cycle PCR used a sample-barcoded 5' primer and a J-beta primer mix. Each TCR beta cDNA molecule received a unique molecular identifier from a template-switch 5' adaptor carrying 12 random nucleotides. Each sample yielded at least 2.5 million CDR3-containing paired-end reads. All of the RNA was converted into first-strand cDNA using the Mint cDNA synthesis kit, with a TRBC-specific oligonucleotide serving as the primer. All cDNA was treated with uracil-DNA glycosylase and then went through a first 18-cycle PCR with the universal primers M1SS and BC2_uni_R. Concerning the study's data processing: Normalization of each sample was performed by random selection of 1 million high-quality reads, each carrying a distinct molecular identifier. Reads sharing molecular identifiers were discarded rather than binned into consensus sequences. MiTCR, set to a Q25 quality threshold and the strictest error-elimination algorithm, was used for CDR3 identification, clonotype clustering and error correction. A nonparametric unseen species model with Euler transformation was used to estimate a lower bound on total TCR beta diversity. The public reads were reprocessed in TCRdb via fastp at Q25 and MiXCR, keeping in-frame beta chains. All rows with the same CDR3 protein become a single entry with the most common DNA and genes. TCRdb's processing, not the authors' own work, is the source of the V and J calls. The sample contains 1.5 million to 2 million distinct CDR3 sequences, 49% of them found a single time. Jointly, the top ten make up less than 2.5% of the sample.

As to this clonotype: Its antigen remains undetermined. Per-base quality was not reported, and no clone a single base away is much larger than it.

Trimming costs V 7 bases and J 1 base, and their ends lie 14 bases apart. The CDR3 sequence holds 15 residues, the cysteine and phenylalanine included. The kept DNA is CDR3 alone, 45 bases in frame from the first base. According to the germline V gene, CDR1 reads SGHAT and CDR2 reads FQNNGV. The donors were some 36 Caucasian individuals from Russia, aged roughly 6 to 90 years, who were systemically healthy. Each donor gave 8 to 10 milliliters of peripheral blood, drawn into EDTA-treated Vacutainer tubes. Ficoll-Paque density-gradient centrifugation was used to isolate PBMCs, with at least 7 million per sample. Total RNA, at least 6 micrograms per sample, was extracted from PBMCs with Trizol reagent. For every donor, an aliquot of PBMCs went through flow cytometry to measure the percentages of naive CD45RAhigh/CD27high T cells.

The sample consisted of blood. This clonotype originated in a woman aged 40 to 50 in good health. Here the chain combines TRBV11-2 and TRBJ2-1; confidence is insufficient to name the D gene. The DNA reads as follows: TGTGCCAGCACGAGTAGAATGGCGTCCTACAATGAGCAGTTCTTC. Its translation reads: CASTSRMASYNEQFF.